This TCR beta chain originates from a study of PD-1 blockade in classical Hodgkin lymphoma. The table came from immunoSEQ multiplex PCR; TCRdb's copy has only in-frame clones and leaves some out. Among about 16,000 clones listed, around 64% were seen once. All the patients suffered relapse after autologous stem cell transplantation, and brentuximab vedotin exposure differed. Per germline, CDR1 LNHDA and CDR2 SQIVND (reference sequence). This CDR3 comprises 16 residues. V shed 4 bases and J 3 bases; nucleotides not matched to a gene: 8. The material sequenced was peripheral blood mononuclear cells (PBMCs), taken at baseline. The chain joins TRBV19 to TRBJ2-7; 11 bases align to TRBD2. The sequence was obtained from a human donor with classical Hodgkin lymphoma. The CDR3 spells CASSKPTSGIFYEQYF. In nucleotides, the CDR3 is TGTGCCAGTAGTAAACCGACTAGCGGGATATTCTACGAGCAGTACTTC. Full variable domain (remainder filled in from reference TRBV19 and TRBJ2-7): DGGITQSPKYLFRKEGQNVTLSCEQNLNHDAMYWYRQDPGQGLRLIYYSQIVNDFQKGDIAEGYSVSREKKESFPLTVTSAQKNPTAFYLCASSKPTSGIFYEQYFGPGTRLTVT.